These 23 T cell receptor beta chains were sequenced from one sample in a study of identical twins. TCRdb itself ran the 5' RACE reads through MiXCR, one entry per CDR3 protein. The sample records roughly 1,500,000 distinct CDR3 sequences, around a third being singletons. The material sequenced was cord blood. The receptors stem from a newborn girl in good health.

The chain is built from TRBV9 and TRBJ2-5; D ambiguous. CDR3 size: 14 residues. V gave up 0 bases and J gave up 4 bases, with 10 bases separating them. CDR1 SGDLS and CDR2 YYNGEE come from the germline V gene. The chain's CDR3 is CASSVGGVRETQYF. In DNA, the CDR3 is TGTGCCAGCAGCGTAGGTGGAGTCAGAGAGACCCAGTACTTC.

In this sample, this clonotype turned up a few times. The V call is TRBV10-3, the J call TRBJ1-2, with no clear D. V was pared by 2 bases and J by 4 bases, with 8 bases between. The CDR3 loop spans 13 amino acids. The germline gives CDR1 ENHRY, CDR2 SYGVKD. The DNA for the CDR3 is TGTGCCATCAGTGAGCGGGATTCCTATGGCTACACCTTC. Protein: CAISERDSYGYTF.

The chain uses TRBV11-2 and TRBJ2-1, with TRBD2 matching 9 bases. CDR3 size: 18 residues. Germline CDR1 SGHAT, CDR2 FQNNGV. After removal of 3 bases from V and 4 bases from J, the junction contained 13 bases not matched to a gene. CDR3 DNA sequence: TGTGCCAGCAGCTTCGGCGGGGGGGCCGGGTTTAGATACAATGAGCAGTTCTTC. Protein product: CASSFGGGAGFRYNEQFF.

The CDR3 region is CSASRDIFNQPQHF. CDR3 nucleotide sequence: TGCAGTGCTAGCCGGGACATTTTCAATCAGCCCCAGCATTTT. This chain uses TRBV20-1 with TRBJ1-5, with D possibly being TRBD1 (6 bases). Per the germline V gene, CDR1 is DFQATT and CDR2 is SNEGSKA (reference sequence). V was cut by 3 bases and J by 3 bases, with 12 bases left in between. This CDR3 has 14 residues.

J is TRBJ2-5 and V is TRBV15, with D unclear. The CDR3 consists of 15 residues. V lost 2 bases and J 11 bases, leaving 21 bases between the germline ends. Looked up from germline, CDR1 is LNHNV and CDR2 is YYDKDF (reference sequence). CDR3 sequence reads: CATSRLKWQYNEQYF. CDR3 coding DNA: TGTGCCACCAGCAGACTCAAGTGGCAGTACAATGAGCAGTACTTC.

The chain couples TRBV4-2 to TRBJ1-5; D is uncertain. The CDR3 extends over 15 amino acids. V lost 0 bases and J lost 2, with 8 bases in between. CDR1 and CDR2 from the germline V gene are LGHNA and YNFKEQ. The CDR3 spells CASSQDSRGNQPQHF. The CDR3 region has the DNA TGTGCCAGCAGCCAAGATAGTCGGGGCAATCAGCCCCAGCATTTT.

This clonotype was found a few times. The chain carries TRBV7-9 and TRBJ2-4; D might be TRBD1 or TRBD2, each matching 6 bases. V gave up 5 bases and J gave up 6 bases, with 14 bases separating them. This CDR3 comprises 14 residues. Germline V CDR1 and CDR2: SEHNR, FQNEAQ (reference sequence). CDR3 residues: CASSPGGRVNIQYF. CDR3 nucleotide sequence: TGTGCCAGCAGCCCCGGGGGCCGGGTAAACATTCAGTACTTC.

The V gene is TRBV5-1, the J gene TRBJ2-3; 7 bases map to TRBD2. The CDR3 consists of 15 residues. With 0 bases clipped from V and 6 bases from J, the junction kept 7 bases outside the gene matches. In germline, CDR1 is SGHRS, CDR2 YFSETQ. CDR3 in amino acids: CASSLAGRELDTQYF. CDR3 in DNA: TGCGCCAGCAGCTTGGCGGGGCGGGAGCTCGATACGCAGTATTTT.

The chain has TRBV12-3 or TRBV12-4 and TRBJ1-1; 12 nucleotides agree with TRBD1. V trimming: 1 base; J trimming: 4 bases; junction bases outside the gene matches: 4. CDR3 length: 16 residues. The CDR3 DNA sequence: TGTGCCAGCAGTTTAGAGGGACAGGGGGCGGGCACTGAAGCTTTCTTT. It encodes CASSLEGQGAGTEAFF.

In this sample, this clonotype turned up a few times. The J gene is TRBJ1-1, the V gene TRBV5-1; 7 nucleotides align to TRBD1. Germline V CDR1 and CDR2: SGHRS, YFSETQ. The trim removed 4 bases at V and 2 bases at J, leaving 5 bases unmatched. CDR3 size: 14 residues. The chain's CDR3 is CASSATGDNTEAFF. CDR3 nucleotides: TGCGCCAGCAGCGCCACAGGGGACAACACTGAAGCTTTCTTT.

The chain recombines TRBV19 with TRBJ2-1, with TRBD2 as a possible D gene (6 bases). CDR3 size: 13 residues. V lost 6 bases, J lost 6 bases, and 12 bases lay in between. Germline V CDR1 and CDR2: LNHDA, SQIVND (reference sequence). Here the CDR3 DNA reads TGTGCCAGTAGCCGGAGGGGAAGCAATGAGCAGTTCTTC. Protein sequence: CASSRRGSNEQFF. Looking up the rest from reference TRBV19 and TRBJ2-1 gives the full variable domain: DGGITQSPKYLFRKEGQNVTLSCEQNLNHDAMYWYRQDPGQGLRLIYYSQIVNDFQKGDIAEGYSVSREKKESFPLTVTSAQKNPTAFYLCASSRRGSNEQFFGPGTRLTVL.

This clonotype was recorded once. CDR3 sequence (DNA): TGCAGCGTTAATCCCCAGCTTCGTCACAATGAGCAGTACTTC. This translates into CSVNPQLRHNEQYF. This chain joins TRBV29-1 and TRBJ2-7, with D unresolved. Germline V lookup: CDR1 SQVTM, CDR2 ANQGSEA. V was clipped by 5 bases and J by 7 bases, with 21 bases between them. The CDR3 spans 14 residues.

CDR3 protein: CADSRAHNQPQHF. DNA for the CDR3: TGTGCCGACTCTCGGGCGCACAATCAGCCCCAGCATTTT. The chain combines TRBV6-5 with TRBJ1-5; D unclear. The CDR3 has 13 amino acids. Germline V CDR1 and CDR2: MNHEY, SVGAGI. Trimming took off 11 bases at V and 3 bases at J, with 14 bases between the two ends.

This clonotype was seen ten or more times. The gene calls are TRBV5-5 and TRBJ2-1; 8 bases match TRBD2. V shed 3 bases and J 3 bases; nucleotides not matched to a gene: 8. The CDR3 covers 16 residues. Germline values: CDR1 SGHKS, CDR2 YYEKEE (reference sequence). CDR3 in DNA: TGTGCCAGCAGCTCTTCACTAGCGGATAGCTACAATGAGCAGTTCTTC. Protein product: CASSSSLADSYNEQFF.

CDR3 sequence reads: CASSTYRAPSYEQYF. DNA of the CDR3: TGTGCCAGTAGTACCTACAGGGCACCTTCCTACGAGCAGTACTTC. The J gene is TRBJ2-7, the V gene TRBV19; tentative D call: TRBD1 (6 bases). This CDR3 is built from 15 residues. The germline V gene has CDR1 LNHDA and CDR2 SQIVND (reference sequence). Trimming removed 4 bases at V and 1 base at J, with 14 bases between.

The table lists this clonotype with a few counts. The rearrangement links TRBV27 to TRBJ2-1; unclear D gene. The V end lost 8 bases, the J end lost 4 bases, and 15 bases lay between the germline ends. The CDR3 spans 14 residues. Germline lookup yields CDR1 MNHEY and CDR2 SMNVEV (reference sequence). The CDR3 DNA reads as TGTGCCAGCGGTTATCCGGAGCCTTACAATGAGCAGTTCTTC. The encoded protein is CASGYPEPYNEQFF.

This clonotype was detected a few times. The chain carries TRBV11-2 and TRBJ1-2, with D tentatively TRBD1 (6 bases). V dropped 5 bases and J dropped 7 bases, with 14 bases sitting between them. The CDR3 is 13 amino acids. In germline, CDR1 is SGHAT, CDR2 FQNNGV. This CDR3 is CASSPNREGGYTF. CDR3 coding DNA: TGTGCCAGCAGCCCTAACAGGGAAGGTGGCTACACCTTC.

In the case of this clonotype: This may be a read error, as it is one base from a much larger clone. The chain carries TRBV12-3 or TRBV12-4 and TRBJ2-1, with D unresolved. The CDR3 runs 13 residues. The CDR3 region has the DNA TGTGCCAGCAGTTTAGAAGTTTACAGTGAGCAGTTCTTC. Its translation: CASSLEVYSEQFF.

This clonotype came up many times. The chain carries TRBV7-8 and TRBJ2-7; TRBD2 matches at 7 bases. CDR1 SGHVS and CDR2 FQNEAQ come from the germline V gene. The CDR3 contains 18 residues. The V and J ends lost 1 base and 4 bases, in that order; junction bases with no gene match: 16. In DNA form, the CDR3 reads TGTGCCAGCAGCTTAGTGGCTAGCGGTGTCTTAGGGCATTACGAGCAGTACTTC. Protein: CASSLVASGVLGHYEQYF.

The rearrangement joins TRBV5-1 to TRBJ2-5, with D unresolved. V gave up 4 bases and J gave up 2 bases, with 12 bases separating them. CDR1 and CDR2 (germline): SGHRS, YFSETQ. There are 14 residues in the CDR3. The DNA for the CDR3 is TGCGCCAGCAGCGGGATTGGACCGCAAGAGACCCAGTACTTC. Its translation is CASSGIGPQETQYF. Looking up the rest from reference TRBV5-1 and TRBJ2-5 gives the full variable domain: KAGVTQTPRYLIKTRGQQVTLSCSPISGHRSVSWYQQTPGQGLQFLFEYFSETQRNKGNFPGRFSGRQFSNSRSEMNVSTLELGDSALYLCASSGIGPQETQYFGPGTRLLVL.

For the CDR3, the DNA is TGTGCCAGCAGTTTATATAGGGGCGGGGATACGCAGTATTTT. Translating gives CASSLYRGGDTQYF. The gene calls are TRBV27 and TRBJ2-3; D possibly matches TRBD1 or TRBD2 (5 bases each). V lost 1 base and J 6 bases, leaving 11 bases between the germline ends. Germline loops: CDR1 MNHEY, CDR2 SMNVEV (reference sequence). The CDR3 runs 14 residues.

This clonotype showed up just once. V is TRBV11-2 and J is TRBJ2-5; D might be TRBD1 or TRBD2, each matching 5 bases. V lost 5 bases and J 2 bases, leaving 15 bases between the germline ends. This CDR3 is 15 amino acids long. Germline V gene sequence: CDR1 SGHAT, CDR2 FQNNGV. The CDR3 bases are TGTGCCAGCAGCCTTTTGGGGGTCCGACAAGAGACCCAGTACTTC. Its translation: CASSLLGVRQETQYF.

To note about this clonotype: The junction departs from the called germline gene at one end, perhaps through a read error. V usage is TRBV20-1 and J usage is TRBJ1-6; D is uncertain. Germline CDR1 reads DFQATT; CDR2 reads SNEGSKA (reference sequence). The CDR3 is 15 amino acids. CDR3 coding DNA: TGCAGTGCTAGAGATGGGGATCCCTATAATTCACCCCCCCACTTT. Its translation is CSARDGDPYNSPPHF.